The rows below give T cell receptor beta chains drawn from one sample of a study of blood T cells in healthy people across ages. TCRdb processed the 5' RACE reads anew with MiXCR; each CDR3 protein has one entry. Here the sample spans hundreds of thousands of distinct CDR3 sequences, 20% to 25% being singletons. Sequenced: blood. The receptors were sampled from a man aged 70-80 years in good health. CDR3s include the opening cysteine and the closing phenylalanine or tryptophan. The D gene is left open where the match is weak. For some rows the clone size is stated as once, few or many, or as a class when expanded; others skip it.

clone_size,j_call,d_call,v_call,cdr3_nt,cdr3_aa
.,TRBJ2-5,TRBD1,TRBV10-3,TGTGCCATCAGTGAACCGGGACAGACTCTCGAGACCCAGTACTTC,CAISEPGQTLETQYF
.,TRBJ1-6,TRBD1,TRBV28,TGTGCCAGCAGTTTAGCCTCCGGGACAGGACAATCACCCCTCCACTTT,CASSLASGTGQSPLHF
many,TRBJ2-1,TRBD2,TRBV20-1,TGCAGTGCCAACGGACTAGCGGGAGGGTCCTACAATGAGCAGTTCTTC,CSANGLAGGSYNEQFF
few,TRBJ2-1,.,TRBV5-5,TGTGCCAGCAGCTTGCTGGGGGGTCCCTCCTACAATGAGCAGTTCTTC,CASSLLGGPSYNEQFF
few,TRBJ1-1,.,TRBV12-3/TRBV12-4,TGTGCCAGCCGCTTAGGGGGGAGGAACACTGAAGCTTTCTTT,CASRLGGRNTEAFF
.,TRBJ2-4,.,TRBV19,TGTGCCAGTAGTATAGTGCAACAGCTAAACATTCAGTACTTC,CASSIVQQLNIQYF
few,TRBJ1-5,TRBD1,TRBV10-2,TGCGCCAGCGGAGGGGGCCAGCCCCAGCATTTT,CASGGGQPQHF
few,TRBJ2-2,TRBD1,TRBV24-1,TGTGCCACCAGTGGAACCGGGACAGGGGGCACCGGGGAGCTGTTTTTT,CATSGTGTGGTGELFF
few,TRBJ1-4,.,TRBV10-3,TGTGCCATCAGTGATGGAGGCACGGGAAATGAAAAACTGTTTTTT,CAISDGGTGNEKLFF
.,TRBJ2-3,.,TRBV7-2,TGTGCCAGCAGCTTAGAGAACACAGATATGCAGTATTTT,CASSLENTDMQYF
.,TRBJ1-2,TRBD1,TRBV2,TGTGCCAGCAGGGACAGGGAGTTTAACTATGGCTACACCTTC,CASRDREFNYGYTF
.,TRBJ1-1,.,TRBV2,TGTGCCGCGGTAGGGCTCAACACTGAAGCTTTCTTT,CAAVGLNTEAFF
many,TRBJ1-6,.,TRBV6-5,TGTGCCAGCAGTCACCCCGGGGTTAATTCACCCCTCCACTTT,CASSHPGVNSPLHF
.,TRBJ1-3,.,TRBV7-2,TGTGCCAGCAGCTTAGTTCAGAAAAAAGGGCCTGGAAACACCATATATTTT,CASSLVQKKGPGNTIYF
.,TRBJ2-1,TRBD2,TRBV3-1,TGTGCCAGCAGCCAAGCTCTAGCGGGAGTAACATCCTACAATGAGCAGTTCTTC,CASSQALAGVTSYNEQFF
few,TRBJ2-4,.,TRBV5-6,TGTGCCAGCAGCTTGGCTGTGGACAACAAAAACATTCAGTACTTC,CASSLAVDNKNIQYF
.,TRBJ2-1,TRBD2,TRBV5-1,TGCGCCAGCAGCCTCGAACCTAGCGGCGACAATGAGCAGTTCTTC,CASSLEPSGDNEQFF
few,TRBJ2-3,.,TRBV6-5,TGTGCCAGCAGTTCCAGGACCAGCACAGATACGCAGTATTTT,CASSSRTSTDTQYF
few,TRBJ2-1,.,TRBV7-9,TGTGCCAGCAGCCCAGCGCCACCGAATGAGCAGTTCTTC,CASSPAPPNEQFF
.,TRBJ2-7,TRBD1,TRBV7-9,TGTGCCAGCAGCGGTTGGACAGGGGTTTCCTACGAGCAGTACTTC,CASSGWTGVSYEQYF
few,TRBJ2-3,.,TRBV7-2,TGTGCCAGCAGCGTCGCTAGAAACACAGATACGCAGTATTTT,CASSVARNTDTQYF
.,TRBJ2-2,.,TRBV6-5,TGTGCCAGCACGCGAACCACCGGGGAGCTGTTTTTT,CASTRTTGELFF
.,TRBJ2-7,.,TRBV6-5,TGTGCCAGCACGTCTAGCTCCTACGATCAGTACTTC,CASTSSSYDQYF
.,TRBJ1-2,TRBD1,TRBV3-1,TGTGCCAGCAGCCAAGGCCTATGGACAGGGGGTGACGTTGGCTACACCTTC,CASSQGLWTGGDVGYTF
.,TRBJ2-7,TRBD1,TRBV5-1,TGCGCCAGCAGATCCACGTCGGACAGGGGAGGGTACGAGCAGTACTTC,CASRSTSDRGGYEQYF
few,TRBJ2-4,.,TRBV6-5,TGTGCCAGCAGTTGGGGGCCGGGCGGACTAGCCAAAAACATTCAGTACTTC,CASSWGPGGLAKNIQYF
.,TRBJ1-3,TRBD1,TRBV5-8,TGTGCCAGCGACGTAGTGGGGGATTGGGGACAGTTATCCTCTGGAAACACCATATATTTT,CASDVVGDWGQLSSGNTIYF
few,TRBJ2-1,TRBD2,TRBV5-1,TGCGCCAGCAGCTTTTCCCTAGCGGGAAACAATGAGCAGTTCTTC,CASSFSLAGNNEQFF
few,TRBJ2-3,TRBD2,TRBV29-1,TGCAGCGTTGAAAGGGGACTAGCGGGAGTCGTAGATACGCAGTATTTT,CSVERGLAGVVDTQYF
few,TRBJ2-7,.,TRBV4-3,TGCGCCAGCAGCCAAGCAGGGATGGACGAGCAGTACTTC,CASSQAGMDEQYF
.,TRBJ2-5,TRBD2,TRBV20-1,TGCAGTGCTAGACTAGCGGGGCGTAACCAAGAGACCCAGTACTTC,CSARLAGRNQETQYF
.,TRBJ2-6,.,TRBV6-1,TGTGCCAGCAGCCGTCCTGGGGCCAACGTCCTGACTTTC,CASSRPGANVLTF
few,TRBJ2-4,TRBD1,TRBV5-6,TGTGCCAGCAGCTTTGACAGGGAGAACATTCAGTACTTC,CASSFDRENIQYF
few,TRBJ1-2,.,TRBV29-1,TGCAGCGTTGAAGTAACAGACTATGGCTACACCTTC,CSVEVTDYGYTF
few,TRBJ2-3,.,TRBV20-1,TGCAGTGCTAGCATTCCGGTCCAAGGGGCAGATACGCAGTATTTT,CSASIPVQGADTQYF